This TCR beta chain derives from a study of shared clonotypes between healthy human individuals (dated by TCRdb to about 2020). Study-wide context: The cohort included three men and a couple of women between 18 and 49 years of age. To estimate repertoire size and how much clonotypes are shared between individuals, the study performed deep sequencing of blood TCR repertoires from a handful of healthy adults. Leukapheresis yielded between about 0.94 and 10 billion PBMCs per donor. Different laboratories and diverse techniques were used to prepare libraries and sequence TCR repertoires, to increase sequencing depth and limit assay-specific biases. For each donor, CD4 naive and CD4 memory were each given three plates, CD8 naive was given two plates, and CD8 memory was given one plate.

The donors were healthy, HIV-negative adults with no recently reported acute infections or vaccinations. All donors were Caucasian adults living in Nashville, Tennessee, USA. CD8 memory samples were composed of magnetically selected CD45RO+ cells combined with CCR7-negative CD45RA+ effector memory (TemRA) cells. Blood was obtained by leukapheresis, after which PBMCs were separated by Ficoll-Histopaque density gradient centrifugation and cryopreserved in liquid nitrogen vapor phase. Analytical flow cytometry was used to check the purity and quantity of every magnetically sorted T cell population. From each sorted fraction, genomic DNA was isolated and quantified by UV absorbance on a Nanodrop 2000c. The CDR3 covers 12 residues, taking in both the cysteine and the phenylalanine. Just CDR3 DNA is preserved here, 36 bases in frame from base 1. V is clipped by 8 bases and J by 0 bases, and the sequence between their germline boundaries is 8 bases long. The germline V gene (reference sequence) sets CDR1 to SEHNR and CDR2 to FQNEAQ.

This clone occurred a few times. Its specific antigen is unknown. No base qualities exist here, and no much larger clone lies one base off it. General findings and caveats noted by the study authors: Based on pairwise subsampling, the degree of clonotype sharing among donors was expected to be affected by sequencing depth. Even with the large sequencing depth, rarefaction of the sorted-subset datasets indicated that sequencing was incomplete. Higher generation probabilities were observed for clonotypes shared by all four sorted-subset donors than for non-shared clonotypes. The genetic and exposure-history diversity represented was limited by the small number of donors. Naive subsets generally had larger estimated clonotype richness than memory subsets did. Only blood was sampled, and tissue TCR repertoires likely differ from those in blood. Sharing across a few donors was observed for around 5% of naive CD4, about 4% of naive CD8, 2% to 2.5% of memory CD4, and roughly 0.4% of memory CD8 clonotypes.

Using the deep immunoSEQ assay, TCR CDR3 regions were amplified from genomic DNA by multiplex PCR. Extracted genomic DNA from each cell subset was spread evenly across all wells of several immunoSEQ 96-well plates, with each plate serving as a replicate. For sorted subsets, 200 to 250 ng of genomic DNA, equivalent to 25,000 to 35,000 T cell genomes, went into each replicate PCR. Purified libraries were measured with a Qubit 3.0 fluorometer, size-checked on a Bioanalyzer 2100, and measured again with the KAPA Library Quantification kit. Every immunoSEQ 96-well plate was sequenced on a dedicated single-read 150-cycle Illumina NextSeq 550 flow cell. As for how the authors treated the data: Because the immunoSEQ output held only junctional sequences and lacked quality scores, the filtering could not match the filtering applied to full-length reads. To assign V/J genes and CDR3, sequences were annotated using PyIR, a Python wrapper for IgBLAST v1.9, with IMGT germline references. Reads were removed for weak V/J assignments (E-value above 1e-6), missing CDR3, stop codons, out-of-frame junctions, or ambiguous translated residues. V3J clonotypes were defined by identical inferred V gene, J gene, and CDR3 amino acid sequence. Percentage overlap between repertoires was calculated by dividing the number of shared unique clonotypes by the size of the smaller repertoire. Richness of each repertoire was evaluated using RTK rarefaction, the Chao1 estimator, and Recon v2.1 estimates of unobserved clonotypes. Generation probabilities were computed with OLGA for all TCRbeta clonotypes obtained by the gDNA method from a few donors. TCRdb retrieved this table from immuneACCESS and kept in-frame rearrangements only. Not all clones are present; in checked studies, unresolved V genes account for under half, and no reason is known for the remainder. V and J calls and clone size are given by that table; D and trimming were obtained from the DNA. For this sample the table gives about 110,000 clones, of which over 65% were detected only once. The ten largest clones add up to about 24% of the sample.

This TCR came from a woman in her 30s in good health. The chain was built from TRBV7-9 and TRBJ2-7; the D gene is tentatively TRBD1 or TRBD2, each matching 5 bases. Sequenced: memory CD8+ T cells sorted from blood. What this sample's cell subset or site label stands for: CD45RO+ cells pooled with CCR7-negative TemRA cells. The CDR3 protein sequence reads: CASLGDSYEQYF. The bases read TGTGCCAGCCTGGGGGACTCCTACGAGCAGTACTTC.